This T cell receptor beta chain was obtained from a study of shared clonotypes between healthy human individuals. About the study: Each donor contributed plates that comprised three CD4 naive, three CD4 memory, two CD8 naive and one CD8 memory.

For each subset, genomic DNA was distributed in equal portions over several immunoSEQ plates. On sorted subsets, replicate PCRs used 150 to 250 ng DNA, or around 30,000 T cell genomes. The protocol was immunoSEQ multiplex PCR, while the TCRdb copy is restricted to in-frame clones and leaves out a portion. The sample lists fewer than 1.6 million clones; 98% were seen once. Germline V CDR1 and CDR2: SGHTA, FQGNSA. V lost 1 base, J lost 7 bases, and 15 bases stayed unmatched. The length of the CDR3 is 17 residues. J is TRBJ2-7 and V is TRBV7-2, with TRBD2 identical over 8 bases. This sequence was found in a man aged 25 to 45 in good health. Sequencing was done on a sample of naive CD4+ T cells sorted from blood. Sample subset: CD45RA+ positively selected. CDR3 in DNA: TGTGCCAGCAGCTTAGTGGCAGCGGGAGACCTCCCGTTGGAGCAGTACTTC. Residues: CASSLVAAGDLPLEQYF.